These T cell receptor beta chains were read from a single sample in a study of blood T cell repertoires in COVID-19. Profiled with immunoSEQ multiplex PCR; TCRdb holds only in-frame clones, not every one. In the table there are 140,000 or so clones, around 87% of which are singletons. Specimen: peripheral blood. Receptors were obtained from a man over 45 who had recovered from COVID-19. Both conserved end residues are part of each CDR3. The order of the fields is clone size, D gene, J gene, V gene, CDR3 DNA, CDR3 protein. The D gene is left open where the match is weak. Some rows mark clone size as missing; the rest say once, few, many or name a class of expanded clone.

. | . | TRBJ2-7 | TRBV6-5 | TGTGCCAGCAGTCGCGATGGACAAATCGACTACGAGCAGTACTTC | CASSRDGQIDYEQYF
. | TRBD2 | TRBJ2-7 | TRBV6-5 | TGTGCCAGCAGTTGGACTAGCGGACCTTACGAGCAGTACTTC | CASSWTSGPYEQYF
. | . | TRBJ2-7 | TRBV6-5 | TGTGCCAGCAGTTTCATTCAGGGCTACGAGCAGTACTTC | CASSFIQGYEQYF
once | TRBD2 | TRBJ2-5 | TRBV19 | TGTGCCAGTAGCCCCGGGGTAGCGGGGGGGCTTGAGACCCAGTACTTC | CASSPGVAGGLETQYF
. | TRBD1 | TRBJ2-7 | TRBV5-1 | TGCGCCAGCAGCTTGGGGGGACAGGGGTTGGACGAGCAGTACTTC | CASSLGGQGLDEQYF
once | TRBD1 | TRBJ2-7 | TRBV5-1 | TGCGCCAGCAGTTACCTCCCAGGACAGGACTACGAGCAGTACTTC | CASSYLPGQDYEQYF
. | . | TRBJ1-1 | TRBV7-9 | TGTGCCAGCAGCTTCTCGGGATTTGACACTGAAGCTTTCTTT | CASSFSGFDTEAFF
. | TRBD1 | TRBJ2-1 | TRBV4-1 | TGCGCCAGCAGCCAAGGGACAGGGGGCAAATCCTACAATGAGCAGTTCTTC | CASSQGTGGKSYNEQFF
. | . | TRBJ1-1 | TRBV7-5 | TGTGCCAGAAGTCCGGGACAGGGTAACACTGAAGCTTTCTTT | CARSPGQGNTEAFF
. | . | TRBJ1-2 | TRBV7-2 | TGTGCCAGCAGCCCAAATGTAGGGAGGAGTGGCTACACCTTC | CASSPNVGRSGYTF
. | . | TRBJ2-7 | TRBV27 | TGTGCCAGCAGTTTATGGGCAGGGTCCTACGAGCAGTACTTC | CASSLWAGSYEQYF
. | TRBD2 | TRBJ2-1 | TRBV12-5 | TGTGCTAGTGGTCCGACGACTAGCGGGGGGCAATCCTACAATGAGCAGTTCTTC | CASGPTTSGGQSYNEQFF
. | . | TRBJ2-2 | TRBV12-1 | TGTGCCAGCACCCTCAGCGCCAGACTAGCGGGGGGCCAAGGCACCGGGGAGCTGTTTTTT | CASTLSARLAGGQGTGELFF
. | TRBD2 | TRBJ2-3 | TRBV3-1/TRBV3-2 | TGTGCCAGCAGCTACGGGACTAGCGGCACAGATACGCAGTATTTT | CASSYGTSGTDTQYF
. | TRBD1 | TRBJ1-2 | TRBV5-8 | TGTGCCAGCAGCTTTCCGGTGGGGACAGACTATGGCTACACCTTC | CASSFPVGTDYGYTF
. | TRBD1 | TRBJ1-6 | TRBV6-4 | TGTGCCAGCAGTCGGACAGGGTCAAAAAATTCACCCCTCCACTTT | CASSRTGSKNSPLHF
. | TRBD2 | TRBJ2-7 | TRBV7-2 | TGTGCCAGCAGCACCGGGACTAGCGGGGGGGCCAACTACTACGAGCAGTACTTC | CASSTGTSGGANYYEQYF
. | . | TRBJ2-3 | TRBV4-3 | TGCGCCAGCAGCCCCCTCGTTAGCGGTTTCGCAGATACGCAGTATTTT | CASSPLVSGFADTQYF
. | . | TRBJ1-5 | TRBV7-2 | TGTGCCAGCAGCTTAGATTACGGGGGGTTTAGGGGTCAGCCCCAGCATTTT | CASSLDYGGFRGQPQHF
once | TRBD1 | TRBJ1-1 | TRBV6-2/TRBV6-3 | TGTGCCAGCAGTCCAGGACAGGCCTTTGAAGCTTTCTTT | CASSPGQAFEAFF
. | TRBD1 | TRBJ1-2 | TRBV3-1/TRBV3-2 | TGTGCCAGCAGCCAACCAGACAGGGAGAACGGCTACACCTTC | CASSQPDRENGYTF
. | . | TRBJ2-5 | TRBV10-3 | TGTGCCATCAGTGCACAACAAGAGACCCAGTACTTC | CAISAQQETQYF
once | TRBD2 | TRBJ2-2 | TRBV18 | TGTGCCAGCTCACCAGTGCGAGCGGGGGACACCGGGGAGCTGTTTTTT | CASSPVRAGDTGELFF
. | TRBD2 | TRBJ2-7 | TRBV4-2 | TGTGCCAGCAGCCCGGGACTAGCGGGGGCGGAGGAGCAGTACTTC | CASSPGLAGAEEQYF
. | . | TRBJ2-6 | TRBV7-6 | TGTGCCAGCAGCTTAGACTCGGGGGCCAACGTCCTGACTTTC | CASSLDSGANVLTF
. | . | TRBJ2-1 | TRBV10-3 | TGTGCCATCAAAGGGTTAGCGGATGATGAGCAGTTCTTC | CAIKGLADDEQFF
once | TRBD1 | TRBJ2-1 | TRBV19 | TGTGCCAGTAGACGAGCCGGGACAGGGACGTTCTTC | CASRRAGTGTFF
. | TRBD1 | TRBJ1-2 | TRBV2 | TGTGCCAGCACCCGGGGACAGGGAAATCATGGCTACACCTTC | CASTRGQGNHGYTF
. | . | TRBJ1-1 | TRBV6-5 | TGTGCCAGCAGCGAGCGGGGGCGCACTGAAGCTTTCTTT | CASSERGRTEAFF
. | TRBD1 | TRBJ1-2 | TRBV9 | TGTGCCAGCAGCGTTACAGGGGGCGCGACTGGCTACACCTTC | CASSVTGGATGYTF
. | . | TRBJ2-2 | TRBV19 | TGTGCCAGTACGTGTGACAGGTTCATCGGGGAGCTGTTTTTT | CASTCDRFIGELFF
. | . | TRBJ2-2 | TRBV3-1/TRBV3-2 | TGTGCCAGCAGCCTAGCACTAGCCGGACCTGCCGGGGAGCTGTTTTTT | CASSLALAGPAGELFF
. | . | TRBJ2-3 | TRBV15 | TGTGCCACCAGCCCGGGGAGCACAGATACGCAGTATTTT | CATSPGSTDTQYF
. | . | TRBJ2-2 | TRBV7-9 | TGTGCCAGCAGCTTAGAAGCAGGGTGGAACACCGGGGAGCTGTTTTTT | CASSLEAGWNTGELFF
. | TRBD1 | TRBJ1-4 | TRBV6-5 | TGTGCCAGCAGGAAGACAGGGGAAAATGAAAAACTGTTTTTT | CASRKTGENEKLFF
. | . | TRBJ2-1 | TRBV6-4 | TGTGCCAGCAAACCCTCCCCCGGGAACAATGAGCAGTTCTTC | CASKPSPGNNEQFF
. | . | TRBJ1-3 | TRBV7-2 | TGTGCCAGCAGCTTATCGGGGGGATCCTCTGGAAACACCATATATTTT | CASSLSGGSSGNTIYF
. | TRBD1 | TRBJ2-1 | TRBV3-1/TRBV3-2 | TGTGCCAGCAGCCCCCGCCGCGGACAGGGGACCTACAATGAGCAGTTCTTC | CASSPRRGQGTYNEQFF
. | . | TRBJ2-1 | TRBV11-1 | TGTGCCAGCAGCCAGGGCTACAATGAGCAGTTCTTC | CASSQGYNEQFF
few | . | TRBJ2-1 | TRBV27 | TGTGCCAGCAGTTTATTGCGGGGTCCCACCTCCATCCATGAGCAGTTCTTC | CASSLLRGPTSIHEQFF